This T cell receptor (beta chain) was profiled in a study of vaccination effects on CD4 cells after COVID-19. Notes on the study in general: Early post-infection timepoints were absent, and convalescent patients were few.

Sequenced by immunoSEQ multiplex PCR; TCRdb stores in-frame clones only, minus some. The data show tens of thousands of clones, 78% seen once. Viral peptide pool expansion of antigen-specific CD4+ T cells preceded sequencing in the ViraFEST assay. Researchers isolated CD4+ T cells once 9 to 11 days of culture had elapsed. Nucleocapsid antibodies were negative in the vaccine recipients, who had never had SARS-CoV-2 infection. It was with approximately 10 IU/ml IL-2 and roughly 9.2 ug/ml peptides that 1.5 million to 2 million PBMC per well were cultured. Concerning this clone: The antigen is not known.

In germline, CDR1 is SGHRS, CDR2 YFSETQ. This CDR3 is built from 18 residues. Trimming shortened V by 0 bases and J by 5 bases, and 21 bases separated the two germline ends. The chain is built from TRBV5-1 and TRBJ1-5; D may be TRBD1 (6 bases). The clonotype originates from a human donor who received a COVID-19 vaccine. The specimen comprised CD4+ T cells from PBMCs cultured with SARS-CoV-2 spike peptides, sampled before COVID-19 vaccination. The CDR3 DNA is TGCGCCAGCAGCTTGGGGCCCGCGGGGGCAGGGGCTTATCAGCCCCAGCATTTT. Protein: CASSLGPAGAGAYQPQHF.